This TCR beta chain is drawn from a study of glioma-infiltrating T cells after dendritic cell vaccination. The time point: after dendritic cell vaccination, including at tumor progression/relapse. The CDR3 has 14 residues. Germline assignment: CDR1 MNHEY and CDR2 SVGAGI. Losses at the gene ends were 4 bases for V and 4 bases for J; bases not matched to a gene: 3. Sequenced by immunoSEQ multiplex PCR; TCRdb stores in-frame clones only, minus some. The profile covers 100,000 or so clones, with approximately 80% appearing a single time and about 5.5% taken by the ten largest. Sequenced here: blood, sampled after dendritic cell vaccination. The TCR was taken from a human donor with glioblastoma. The chain uses TRBV6-5 and TRBJ2-1; TRBD2 agrees at 8 bases. The CDR3 sequence: CASSSTSGYNEQFF. CDR3 nucleotides: TGTGCCAGCAGTTCTACTAGCGGATACAATGAGCAGTTCTTC.